The 25 T cell receptor beta chains presented below share a single source sample, sequenced in a study of T cells after somatic rescue of genetic block. Assay used: immunoSEQ multiplex PCR; TCRdb lists only in-frame clones, some missing. The repertoire holds 14,000 to 15,000 clones, with around 70% as singletons. Specimen: peripheral blood mononuclear cells (PBMCs). The receptors were gathered from a boy aged 10-17 years.

The rearrangement joins TRBV5-1 to TRBJ2-3; D is possibly TRBD1 (6 bases). The V end was cut by 4 bases, the J end by 2 bases, with 8 bases between. The CDR3 totals 13 residues. Germline values: CDR1 SGHRS, CDR2 YFSETQ. Here the CDR3 reads CASSRGYTDTQYF. CDR3 nucleotide sequence: TGCGCCAGCAGCAGGGGGTACACAGATACGCAGTATTTT. The full variable domain, with the rest looked up from reference TRBV5-1 and TRBJ2-3, is KAGVTQTPRYLIKTRGQQVTLSCSPISGHRSVSWYQQTPGQGLQFLFEYFSETQRNKGNFPGRFSGRQFSNSRSEMNVSTLELGDSALYLCASSRGYTDTQYFGPGTRLTVL.

This clone was seen once. V and J are TRBV27 and TRBJ1-2; D not resolved. CDR3 size: 12 residues. V shed 6 bases and J shed 6 bases, with 11 bases lying between them. Germline values: CDR1 MNHEY, CDR2 SMNVEV (reference sequence). CDR3 amino acids: CASSKGFDGYTF. CDR3 bases: TGTGCCAGCAGCAAGGGCTTCGATGGCTACACCTTC.

The V and J genes are TRBV5-1 and TRBJ2-7; 8 bases map to TRBD1. This CDR3 region has 15 residues. Germline-derived CDR1 and CDR2 are SGHRS and YFSETQ. Trimming at V came to 3 bases and at J to 3 bases, leaving 8 bases not matched to a gene. The CDR3 bases are TGCGCCAGCAGCTCGAGACAGGGGAGAGACTACGAGCAGTACTTC. Amino acid sequence: CASSSRQGRDYEQYF.

This clone has a handful of counts. The chain combines TRBV10-1 with TRBJ2-3; 8 bases are shared with TRBD2. The CDR3 is made up of 16 amino acids. CDR1 is WNHNN and CDR2 is SYGVQD in the germline V gene (reference sequence). V lost 3 bases and J lost 6; bases outside the gene matches: 11. The CDR3 is CASSDGGTSLRDTQYF. The CDR3, as DNA: TGCGCCAGCAGTGATGGCGGGACTAGTCTGAGGGATACGCAGTATTTT.

This clone was counted once. The chain couples TRBV7-3 to TRBJ2-5; D is unresolved. This CDR3 contains 13 residues. In germline, CDR1 is SGHTA, CDR2 FQGTGA. V shed 2 bases and J shed 0 bases, with 4 bases lying between them. CDR3 bases: TGTGCCAGCAGCTTATACCACCAAGAGACCCAGTACTTC. As protein: CASSLYHQETQYF.

This clone has only a few counts. This chain connects TRBV19 to TRBJ1-5, with D hard to call. V was trimmed by 7 bases and J by 2 bases, leaving 15 bases between them. The CDR3 is 15 amino acids. CDR1 is LNHDA and CDR2 is SQIVND in the germline V gene (reference sequence). The CDR3 nucleotides are TGTGCCAGTAACGGAAGTTCGAAGGGCAATCAGCCCCAGCATTTT. It translates to CASNGSSKGNQPQHF.

The chain links TRBV5-1 to TRBJ2-4, with D possibly matching TRBD1 (6 bases). Trimming removed 4 bases at V and 7 bases at J, with 18 bases between. The CDR3 has 15 residues. Germline CDR1 reads SGHRS; CDR2 reads YFSETQ. The CDR3 is CASSPERTDKNIQYF. For the CDR3, the DNA is TGCGCCAGCAGCCCCGAACGGACAGACAAGAACATTCAGTACTTC.

The chain combines TRBV19 with TRBJ1-5; 10 nucleotides agree with TRBD1. V trimming: 3 bases; J trimming: 8 bases; junction bases outside the gene matches: 7. The germline CDR1 and CDR2 sequences are LNHDA and SQIVND (reference sequence). This CDR3 is 15 amino acids long. The CDR3 region is CASSIRDRGREPQHF. The CDR3 region has the DNA TGTGCCAGTAGTATCCGTGACAGGGGGCGAGAGCCCCAGCATTTT.

The chain employs TRBV19 and TRBJ2-1; possible D gene TRBD1, 6 bases. Between the trimmed V and J ends, which lost 6 bases and 3 bases, there was a span of 12 bases. CDR3 length equals 14 residues. Germline lookup yields CDR1 LNHDA and CDR2 SQIVND (reference sequence). CDR3 coding DNA: TGTGCCAGTAGGTCTAGGACAGTCTACAATGAGCAGTTCTTC. It yields the protein CASRSRTVYNEQFF.

The rearrangement joins TRBV4-2 to TRBJ2-5, with 7 bases identical to TRBD1. The V segment lost 0 bases and the J segment 2 bases; nucleotides outside the gene matches: 6. CDR1 LGHNA and CDR2 YNFKEQ come from the germline V gene. The CDR3 runs to 16 residues. The CDR3 is CASSQDGTEDQETQYF. CDR3 DNA: TGTGCCAGCAGCCAAGATGGGACAGAGGATCAAGAGACCCAGTACTTC.

The chain recombines TRBV6-6 with TRBJ1-2; 9 nucleotides match TRBD1. This CDR3 has 14 amino acids. Germline V gene lookup returns CDR1 MNHNY and CDR2 SVGAGI (reference sequence). The trim removed 2 bases at V and 5 bases at J, leaving 3 bases unmatched. CDR3 sequence (DNA): TGTGCCAGCAGTTACGGGACAGGGCCTTATGGCTACACCTTC. Its translation: CASSYGTGPYGYTF.

The chain recombines TRBV5-1 with TRBJ2-2, with D perhaps TRBD1 (6 bases). This CDR3 contains 15 residues. Germline-derived CDR1 and CDR2 are SGHRS and YFSETQ. Trimming pared 0 bases from V and 6 bases from J, leaving 12 bases between. The CDR3 DNA is TGCGCCAGCAGCTTGGGTTGGCAGGGGCCCGGGGAGCTGTTTTTT. It translates to CASSLGWQGPGELFF.

The V call is TRBV7-3, the J call TRBJ2-7; TRBD1 matches at 9 bases. V shed 3 bases, J shed 4 bases, and the junction held 7 bases outside the gene matches. Looked up from germline, CDR1 is SGHTA and CDR2 is FQGTGA. CDR3 length: 15 residues. The CDR3 DNA sequence: TGTGCCAGCAGCTTCTCCCCGGGACAGGGTTACGAGCAGTACTTC. This encodes CASSFSPGQGYEQYF.

J is TRBJ2-2 and V is TRBV10-1; a weak D match, TRBD1 (5 bases). The germline V and J ends were trimmed by 8 bases and 4 bases, with 11 bases remaining between them. The CDR3 extends over 13 amino acids. The V gene's germline CDR1 is WNHNN and CDR2 SYGVQD (reference sequence). The CDR3 region has the DNA TGCGCCAGCTCTCGACAGCCCACCGGGGAGCTGTTTTTT. Translated: CASSRQPTGELFF.

The chain couples TRBV7-6 to TRBJ2-7, with D perhaps matching TRBD1 (5 bases). The CDR3 length is 13 residues. Trimming shortened V by 1 base and J by 3 bases, and 7 bases separated the two germline ends. The V gene's germline CDR1 is SGHVS and CDR2 FNYEAQ. The CDR3: CASSLGTNYEQYF. As DNA, the CDR3 is TGTGCCAGCAGCTTAGGGACAAACTACGAGCAGTACTTC.

The V call is TRBV7-8, the J call TRBJ1-1, with unresolved D. CDR3 length: 15 residues. Germline assignment: CDR1 SGHVS and CDR2 FQNEAQ. The V end was cut by 0 bases, the J end by 1 base, with 9 bases between. CDR3: CASSLAMWKNTEAFF. In DNA, the CDR3 is TGTGCCAGCAGCTTAGCGATGTGGAAGAACACTGAAGCTTTCTTT.

This CDR3 reads CAISEGPDYEQYF. For the CDR3, the DNA is TGTGCCATCAGTGAGGGGCCCGACTACGAGCAGTACTTC. The chain combines TRBV10-3 with TRBJ2-7, with no clear D. V lost 2 bases to trimming and J lost 3 bases, with 8 bases between them. The CDR3 sequence is 13 residues long. Germline V gives CDR1 ENHRY, CDR2 SYGVKD.

By share of the sample, this clone is medium-sized. The rearrangement joins TRBV7-9 to TRBJ1-2; D possibly corresponds to TRBD1 (5 bases). The germline V gene has CDR1 SEHNR and CDR2 FQNEAQ (reference sequence). This CDR3 is 13 amino acids long. Trimming pared 5 bases from V and 3 bases from J, leaving 10 bases between. The CDR3 DNA follows: TGTGCCAGCAGCCCCGGGACTCACTATGGCTACACCTTC. Translating gives CASSPGTHYGYTF.

In its sample, this clone was seen a few times. The rearrangement uses TRBV9 and TRBJ1-3; possible D gene TRBD1, 6 bases. The CDR3 totals 17 residues. V lost 3 bases and J 0 bases, leaving 16 bases between the germline ends. Germline CDR1 SGDLS, CDR2 YYNGEE. CDR3 sequence reads: CASSAPQTGNSGNTIYF. In nucleotides, the CDR3 is TGTGCCAGCAGCGCCCCTCAGACAGGCAACTCTGGAAACACCATATATTTT.

The rearrangement uses TRBV2 and TRBJ1-2, with D maybe TRBD1 (5 bases). V lost 6 bases, J lost 2 bases, and 10 bases lay in between. Germline loops: CDR1 SNHLY, CDR2 FYNNEI. CDR3 length equals 13 residues. The CDR3 bases are TGTGCCAGCAGACGGGGGACGAACTATGGCTACACCTTC. The encoded protein is CASRRGTNYGYTF.

V gene TRBV5-1 combines with J gene TRBJ1-1; 10 nucleotides match TRBD1. CDR1 is SGHRS and CDR2 is YFSETQ in the germline V gene. V was pared by 4 bases and J by 6 bases, with 3 bases of the junction left unmatched. The CDR3 has 13 amino acids. In DNA, the CDR3 is TGCGCCAGCAGCGGAGGGACAGGGGCTGAAGCTTTCTTT. Protein: CASSGGTGAEAFF.

This chain joins TRBV10-3 and TRBJ1-6, with D tentatively TRBD1 (5 bases). The CDR3 spans 13 residues. Looked up from germline, CDR1 is ENHRY and CDR2 is SYGVKD. Trimming pared 4 bases from V and 7 bases from J, leaving 8 bases between. The CDR3 reads CAISAGQNSPLHF. The CDR3 coding sequence is TGTGCCATCAGTGCCGGACAAAATTCACCCCTCCACTTT.

The chain has TRBV18 and TRBJ2-7; D remains unclear. V was clipped by 6 bases and J by 3 bases, with 9 bases between them. This CDR3 has 12 amino acids. Per germline, CDR1 KGHSH and CDR2 LQKENI. CDR3 protein: CASSFEDYEQYF. Written as DNA, the CDR3 is TGTGCCAGCTCTTTTGAGGACTACGAGCAGTACTTC.

The chain couples TRBV18 to TRBJ2-5; tentative D call: TRBD1 (6 bases). There are 15 residues in the CDR3. Germline loops: CDR1 KGHSH, CDR2 LQKENI. The V and J ends lost 3 bases and 2 bases respectively, with 13 bases between them. The CDR3 here is CASSPPWTEQETQYF. DNA for the CDR3: TGTGCCAGCTCACCTCCCTGGACAGAACAAGAGACCCAGTACTTC.

This chain links TRBV6-6 with TRBJ2-7; tentative D call: TRBD1 (6 bases). Trimming stripped 8 bases from V and 0 bases from J, with 8 bases between. The CDR3 is 12 residues long. The germline V gene has CDR1 MNHNY and CDR2 SVGAGI (reference sequence). The CDR3 is CASYRVSYEQYF. The CDR3, as DNA: TGTGCCAGCTACAGGGTCTCCTACGAGCAGTACTTC.